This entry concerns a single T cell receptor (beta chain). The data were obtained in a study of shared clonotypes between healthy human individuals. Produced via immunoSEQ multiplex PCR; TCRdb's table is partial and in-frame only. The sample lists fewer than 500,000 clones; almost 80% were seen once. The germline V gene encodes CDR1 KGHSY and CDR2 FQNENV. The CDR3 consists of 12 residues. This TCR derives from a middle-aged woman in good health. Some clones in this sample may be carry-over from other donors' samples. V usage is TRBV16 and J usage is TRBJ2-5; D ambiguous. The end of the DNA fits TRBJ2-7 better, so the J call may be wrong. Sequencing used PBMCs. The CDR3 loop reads CASSQQGYEQYF. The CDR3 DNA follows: TGTGCCAGCAGCCAGCAAGGCTACGAGCAGTACTTC.